This section outlines one T cell receptor (beta chain) sequence together with its context. This sample was included in a study of blood T cells in healthy people across ages. The second PCR ran roughly 7 to 12 cycles with a sample-barcoded 5' primer and J-beta primers. In TCRdb, the 5' RACE reads were re-called with MiXCR into one record per CDR3 protein. In the table there are hundreds of thousands of distinct CDR3 sequences, more than 50% of which are singletons. V dropped 4 bases and J dropped 11; count of bases not matched to a gene: 13. Germline V gives CDR1 WSHSY, CDR2 SAAADI. The CDR3 consists of 15 residues.

The rearrangement links TRBV10-2 to TRBJ2-5; 10 nucleotides agree with TRBD2. The sample was blood. The TCR sequence derives from a middle-aged man in good health. The CDR3 region is CASSGVAGGGNEQYF. CDR3 nucleotide sequence: TGCGCCAGCAGTGGGGTAGCGGGGGGAGGCAATGAGCAGTACTTC.